This TCR beta chain was documented in a study of blood T cell repertoires in COVID-19. Study-wide context: Italy, Spain and the United States were the sources of the convalescent and acute COVID-19 samples. Sources were T cells, B-cell-depleted T cells, or PBMCs; the material itself was cDNA or gDNA.

With 5 bases clipped from V and 4 bases from J, the junction kept 6 bases outside the gene matches. The CDR3 runs to 16 residues. Germline CDR1 SNHLY, CDR2 FYNNEI. As originally analysed: Amplification of reference gene primers provided the estimated nucleated cell counts. Sequencing used immunoSEQ multiplex PCR; TCRdb keeps in-frame clones, though not all of them. V and J calls and clone size follow that table, whereas D and trimming were derived from the DNA. In the table there are around 140,000 clones, more than 75% of which are singletons. The sequencing input was peripheral blood. This clonotype originated in a man aged 50 or older with active COVID-19. The chain uses TRBV2 and TRBJ2-2; TRBD1 agrees at 11 bases. The CDR3 DNA reads as TGTGCCAGCAGTTCTCCGGGACAGGGGGTCACCGGGGAGCTGTTTTTT. Its translation is CASSSPGQGVTGELFF.